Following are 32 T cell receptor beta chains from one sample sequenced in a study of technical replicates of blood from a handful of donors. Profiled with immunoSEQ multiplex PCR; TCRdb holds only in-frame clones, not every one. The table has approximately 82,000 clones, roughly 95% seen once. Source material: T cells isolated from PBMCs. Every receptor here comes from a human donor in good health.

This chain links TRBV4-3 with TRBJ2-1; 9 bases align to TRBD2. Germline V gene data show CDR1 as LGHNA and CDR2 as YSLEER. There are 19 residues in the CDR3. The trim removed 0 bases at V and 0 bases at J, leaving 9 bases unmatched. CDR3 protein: CASSQDPSGMGSSYNEQFF. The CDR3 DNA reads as TGCGCCAGCAGCCAAGATCCTAGCGGGATGGGGAGCTCCTACAATGAGCAGTTCTTC.

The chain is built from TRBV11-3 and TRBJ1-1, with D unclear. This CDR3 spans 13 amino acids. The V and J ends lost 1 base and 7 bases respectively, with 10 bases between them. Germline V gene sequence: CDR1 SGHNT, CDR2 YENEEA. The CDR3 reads CASSLGFGLEAFF. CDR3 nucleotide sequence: TGTGCCAGCAGCTTAGGTTTTGGACTTGAAGCTTTCTTT. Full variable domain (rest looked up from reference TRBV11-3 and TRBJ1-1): EAGVVQSPRYKIIEKKQPVAFWCNPISGHNTLYWYLQNLGQGPELLIRYENEEAVDDSQLPKDRFSAERLKGVDSTLKIQPAELGDSAVYLCASSLGFGLEAFFGQGTRLTVV.

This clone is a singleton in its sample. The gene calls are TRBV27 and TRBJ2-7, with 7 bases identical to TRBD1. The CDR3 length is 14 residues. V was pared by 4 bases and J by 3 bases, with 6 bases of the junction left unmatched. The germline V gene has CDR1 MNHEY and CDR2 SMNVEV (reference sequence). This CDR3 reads CASSSRQGLYEQYF. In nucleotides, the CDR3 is TGTGCCAGCAGTTCCCGACAGGGCCTCTACGAGCAGTACTTC.

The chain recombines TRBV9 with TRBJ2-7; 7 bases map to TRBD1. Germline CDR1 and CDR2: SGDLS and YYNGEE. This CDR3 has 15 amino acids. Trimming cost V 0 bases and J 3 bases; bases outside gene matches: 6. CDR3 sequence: CASSVESTGYYEQYF. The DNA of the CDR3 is TGTGCCAGCAGCGTAGAATCGACAGGGTACTACGAGCAGTACTTC.

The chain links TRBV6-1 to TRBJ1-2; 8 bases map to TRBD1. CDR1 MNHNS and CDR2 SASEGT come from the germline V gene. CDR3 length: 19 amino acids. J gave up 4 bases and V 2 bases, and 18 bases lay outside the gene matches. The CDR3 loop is CASSETIISHGTGTYGYTF. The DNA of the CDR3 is TGTGCCAGCAGTGAAACCATTATATCTCACGGGACAGGAACCTATGGCTACACCTTC.

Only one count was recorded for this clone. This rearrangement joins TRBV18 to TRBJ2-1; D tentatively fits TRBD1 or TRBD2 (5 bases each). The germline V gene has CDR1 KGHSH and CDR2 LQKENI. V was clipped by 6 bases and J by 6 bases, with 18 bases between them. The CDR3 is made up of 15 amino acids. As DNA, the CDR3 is TGTGCCAGCTCTCCAGGGCCGGGAAAAAGCAATGAGCAGTTCTTC. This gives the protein CASSPGPGKSNEQFF.

The CDR3 DNA reads as TGTGCCAGCAGCCCCCGGGGTAGCGGGAGGGGAGAGACCCAGTACTTC. Translation: CASSPRGSGRGETQYF. This rearrangement joins TRBV9 to TRBJ2-5; 11 positions match TRBD2. Germline V CDR1 and CDR2: SGDLS, YYNGEE. The V segment lost 4 bases and the J segment 4 bases; nucleotides outside the gene matches: 9. The CDR3 totals 16 residues.

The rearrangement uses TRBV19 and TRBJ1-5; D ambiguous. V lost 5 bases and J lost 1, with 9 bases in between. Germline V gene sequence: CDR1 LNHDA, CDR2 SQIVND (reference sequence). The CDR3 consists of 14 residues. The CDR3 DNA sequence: TGTGCCAGTAGTTATGGGCAAAGCAATCAGCCCCAGCATTTT. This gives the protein CASSYGQSNQPQHF.

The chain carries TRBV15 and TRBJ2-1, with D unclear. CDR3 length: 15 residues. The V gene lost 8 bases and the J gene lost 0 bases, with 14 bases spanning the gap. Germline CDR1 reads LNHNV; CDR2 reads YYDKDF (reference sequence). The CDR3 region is CATGAGASSYNEQFF. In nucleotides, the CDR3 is TGTGCCACCGGAGCTGGAGCGAGCTCCTACAATGAGCAGTTCTTC. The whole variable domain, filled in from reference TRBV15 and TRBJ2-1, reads DAMVIQNPRYQVTQFGKPVTLSCSQTLNHNVMYWYQQKSSQAPKLLFHYYDKDFNNEADTPDNFQSRRPNTSFCFLDIRSPGLGDTAMYLCATGAGASSYNEQFFGPGTRLTVL.

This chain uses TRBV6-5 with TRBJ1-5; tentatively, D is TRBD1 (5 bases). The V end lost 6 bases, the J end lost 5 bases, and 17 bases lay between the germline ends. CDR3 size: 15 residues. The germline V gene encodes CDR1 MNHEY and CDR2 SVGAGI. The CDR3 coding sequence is TGTGCCAGCAGGGGGGGGGACGGAAACCATCAGCCCCAGCATTTT. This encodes CASRGGDGNHQPQHF.

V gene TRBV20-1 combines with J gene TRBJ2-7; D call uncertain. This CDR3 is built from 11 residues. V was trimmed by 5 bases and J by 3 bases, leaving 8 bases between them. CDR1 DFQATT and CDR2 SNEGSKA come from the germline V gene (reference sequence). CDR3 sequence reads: CSASQDYEQYF. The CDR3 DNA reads TGCAGTGCTTCGCAGGACTACGAGCAGTACTTC.

In nucleotides, the CDR3 is TGTGCCAGCAGCTCTAACGAATTATACAGGGGGCGGAACACTGAAGCTTTCTTT. Encoded protein: CASSSNELYRGRNTEAFF. The chain links TRBV7-9 to TRBJ1-1, with 9 bases identical to TRBD1. Germline V gives CDR1 SEHNR, CDR2 FQNEAQ (reference sequence). The CDR3 runs to 18 residues. The junction had 13 bases not matched to a gene; V was cut back by 4 bases and J by 1 base.

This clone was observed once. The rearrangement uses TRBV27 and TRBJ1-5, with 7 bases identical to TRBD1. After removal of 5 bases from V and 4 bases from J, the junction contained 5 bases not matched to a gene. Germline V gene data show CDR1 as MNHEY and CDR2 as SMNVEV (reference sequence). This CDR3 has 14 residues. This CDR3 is CASSRGGKNQPQHF. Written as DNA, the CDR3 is TGTGCCAGCAGTAGAGGGGGCAAAAATCAGCCCCAGCATTTT.

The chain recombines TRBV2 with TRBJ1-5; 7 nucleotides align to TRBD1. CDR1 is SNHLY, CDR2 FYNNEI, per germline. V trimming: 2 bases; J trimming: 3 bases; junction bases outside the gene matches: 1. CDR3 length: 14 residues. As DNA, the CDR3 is TGTGCCAGCAGTGAACAGGGGGTCAATCAGCCCCAGCATTTT. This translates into CASSEQGVNQPQHF.

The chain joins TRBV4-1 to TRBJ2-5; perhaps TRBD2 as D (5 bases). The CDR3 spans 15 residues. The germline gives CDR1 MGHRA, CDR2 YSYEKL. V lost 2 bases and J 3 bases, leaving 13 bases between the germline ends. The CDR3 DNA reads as TGCGCCAGCAGCCAAAGACACATCGGGGAAGAGACCCAGTACTTC. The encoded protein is CASSQRHIGEETQYF.

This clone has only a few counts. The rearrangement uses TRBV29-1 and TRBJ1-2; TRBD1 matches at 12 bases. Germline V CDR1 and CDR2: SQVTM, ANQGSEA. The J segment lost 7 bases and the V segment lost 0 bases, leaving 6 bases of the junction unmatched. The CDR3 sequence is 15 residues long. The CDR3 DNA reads TGCAGCGTTGAAGATCGAGGGACAGGGGGCTCTGGCTACACCTTC. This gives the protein CSVEDRGTGGSGYTF.

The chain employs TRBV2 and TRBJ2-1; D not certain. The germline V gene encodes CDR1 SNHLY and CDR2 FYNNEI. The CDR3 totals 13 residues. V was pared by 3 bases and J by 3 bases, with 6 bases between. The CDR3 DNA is TGTGCCAGCAGTGATAGCAACTACAATGAGCAGTTCTTC. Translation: CASSDSNYNEQFF.

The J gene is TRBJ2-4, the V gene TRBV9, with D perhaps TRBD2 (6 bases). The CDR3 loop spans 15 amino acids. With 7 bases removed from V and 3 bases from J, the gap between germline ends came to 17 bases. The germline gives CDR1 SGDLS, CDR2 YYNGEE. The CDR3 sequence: CASARDGSIKNIQYF. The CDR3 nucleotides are TGTGCCAGCGCAAGGGACGGGAGTATCAAAAACATTCAGTACTTC.

The CDR3 region is CAWNVGGTGHQPQHF. CDR3 sequence (DNA): TGTGCCTGGAATGTCGGAGGGACAGGGCATCAGCCCCAGCATTTT. V is TRBV30 and J is TRBJ1-5, with 9 nucleotides matching TRBD1. CDR3 length equals 15 residues. The junction had 9 bases not matched to a gene; V was cut back by 4 bases and J by 5 bases. The germline V gene encodes CDR1 GTSNPN and CDR2 SVGIG (reference sequence).

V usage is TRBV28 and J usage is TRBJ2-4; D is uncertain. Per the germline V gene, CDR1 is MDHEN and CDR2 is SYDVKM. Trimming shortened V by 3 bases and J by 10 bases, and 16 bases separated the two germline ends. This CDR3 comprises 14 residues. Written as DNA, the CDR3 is TGTGCCAGCAGTTTGTTGGCATCAATATATATTCAGTACTTC. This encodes CASSLLASIYIQYF.

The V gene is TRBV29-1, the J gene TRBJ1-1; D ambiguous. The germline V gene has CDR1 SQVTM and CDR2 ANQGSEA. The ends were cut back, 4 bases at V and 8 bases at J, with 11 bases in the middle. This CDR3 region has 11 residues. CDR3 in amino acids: CSVVFGLEAFF. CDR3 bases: TGCAGCGTTGTATTCGGGTTGGAAGCTTTCTTT. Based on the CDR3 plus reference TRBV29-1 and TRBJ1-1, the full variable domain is SAVISQKPSRDICQRGTSLTIQCQVDSQVTMMFWYRQQPGQSLTLIATANQGSEATYESGFVIDKFPISRPNLTFSTLTVSNMSPEDSSIYLCSVVFGLEAFFGQGTRLTVV.

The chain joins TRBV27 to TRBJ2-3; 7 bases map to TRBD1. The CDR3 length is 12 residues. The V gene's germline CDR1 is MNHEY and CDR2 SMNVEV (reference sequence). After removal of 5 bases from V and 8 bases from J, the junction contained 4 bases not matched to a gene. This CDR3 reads CASSDRVGTQYF. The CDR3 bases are TGTGCCAGCAGTGACAGGGTCGGTACGCAGTATTTT.

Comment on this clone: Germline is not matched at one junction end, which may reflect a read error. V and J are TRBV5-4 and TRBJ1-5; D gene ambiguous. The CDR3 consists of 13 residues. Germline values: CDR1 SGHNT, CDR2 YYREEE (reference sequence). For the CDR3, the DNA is TGTGCCAGCAGCTTGGATAGCACTCAGCCCCAGCATTTT. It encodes CASSLDSTQPQHF.

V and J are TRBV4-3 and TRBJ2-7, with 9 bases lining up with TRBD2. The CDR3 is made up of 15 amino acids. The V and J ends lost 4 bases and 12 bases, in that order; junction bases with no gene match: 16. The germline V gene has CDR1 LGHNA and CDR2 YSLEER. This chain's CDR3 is CASSPGGGGREVRYF. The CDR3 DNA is TGCGCCAGCAGCCCTGGTGGGGGCGGGAGGGAAGTGCGGTACTTC.

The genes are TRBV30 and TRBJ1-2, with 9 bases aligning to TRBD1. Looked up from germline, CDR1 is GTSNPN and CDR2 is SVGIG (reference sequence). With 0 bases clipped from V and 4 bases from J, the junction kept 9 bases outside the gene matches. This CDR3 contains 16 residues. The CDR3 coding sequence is TGTGCCTGGAGTGTTCTCCCCGGGGACAGGGCCTATGGCTACACCTTC. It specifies CAWSVLPGDRAYGYTF.

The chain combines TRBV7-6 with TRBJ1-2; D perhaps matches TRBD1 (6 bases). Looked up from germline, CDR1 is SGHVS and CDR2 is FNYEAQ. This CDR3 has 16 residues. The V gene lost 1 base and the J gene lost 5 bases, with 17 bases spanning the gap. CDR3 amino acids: CASSLGDIRGVYGYTF. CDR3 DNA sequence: TGTGCCAGCAGCTTAGGGGACATTCGAGGCGTTTATGGCTACACCTTC. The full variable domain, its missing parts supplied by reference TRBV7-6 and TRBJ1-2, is GAGVSQSPRYKVTKRGQDVALRCDPISGHVSLYWYRQALGQGPEFLTYFNYEAQQDKSGLPNDRFSAERPEGSISTLTIQRTEQRDSAMYRCASSLGDIRGVYGYTFGSGTRLTVV.

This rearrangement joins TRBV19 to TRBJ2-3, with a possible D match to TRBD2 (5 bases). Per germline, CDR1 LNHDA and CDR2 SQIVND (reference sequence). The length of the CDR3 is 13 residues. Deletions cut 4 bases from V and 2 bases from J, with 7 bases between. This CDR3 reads CASSSGFTDTQYF. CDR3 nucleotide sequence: TGTGCCAGTAGTAGCGGGTTCACAGATACGCAGTATTTT.

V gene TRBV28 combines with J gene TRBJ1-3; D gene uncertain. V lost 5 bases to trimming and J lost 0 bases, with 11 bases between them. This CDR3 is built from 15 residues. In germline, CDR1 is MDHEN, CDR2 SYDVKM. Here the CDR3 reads CASSRPKSSGNTIYF. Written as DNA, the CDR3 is TGTGCCAGCAGTCGCCCAAAGAGCTCTGGAAACACCATATATTTT.

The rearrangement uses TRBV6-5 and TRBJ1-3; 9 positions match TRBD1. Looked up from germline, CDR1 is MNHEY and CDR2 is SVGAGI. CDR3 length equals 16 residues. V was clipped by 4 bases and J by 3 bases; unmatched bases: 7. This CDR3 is CASSSPGQGNGNTIYF. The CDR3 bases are TGTGCCAGCAGTTCTCCGGGACAGGGAAATGGAAACACCATATATTTT.

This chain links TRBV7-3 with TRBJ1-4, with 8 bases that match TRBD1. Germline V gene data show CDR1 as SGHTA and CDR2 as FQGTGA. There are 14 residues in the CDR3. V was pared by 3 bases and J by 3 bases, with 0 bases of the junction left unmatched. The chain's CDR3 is CASSLDRANEKLFF. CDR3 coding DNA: TGTGCCAGCAGCTTGGACAGGGCTAATGAAAAACTGTTTTTT.

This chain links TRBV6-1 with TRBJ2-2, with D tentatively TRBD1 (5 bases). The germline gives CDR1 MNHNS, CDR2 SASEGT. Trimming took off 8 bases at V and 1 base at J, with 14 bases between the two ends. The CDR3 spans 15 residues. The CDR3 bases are TGTGCCAGCCAGGAGCAGGGAAGGAACACCGGGGAGCTGTTTTTT. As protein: CASQEQGRNTGELFF.

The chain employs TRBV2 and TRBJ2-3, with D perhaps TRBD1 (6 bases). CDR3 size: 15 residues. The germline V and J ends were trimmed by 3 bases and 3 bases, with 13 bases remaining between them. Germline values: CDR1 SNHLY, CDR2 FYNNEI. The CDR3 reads CASSDRQGWTDTQYF. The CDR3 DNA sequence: TGTGCCAGCAGTGATAGGCAGGGGTGGACAGATACGCAGTATTTT.